The 18 T cell receptor beta chains presented below share a single source sample, sequenced in a study of CD8 T cells in Susac syndrome (dated by TCRdb to 2018 to 2020). The library was prepared using the immunoSEQ multiplex PCR assay. RNA was extracted using the RNeasy kit, and 0.5 to 1 microgram was reverse transcribed with random hexamers. TCRdb took the public reads, trimmed them with fastp at Q25, ran MiXCR for clone calling and kept in-frame beta chains. Every entry covers one CDR3 protein and lists the most common genes and DNA from its rows. The sample yields about 300,000 distinct CDR3 sequences; over 75% were counted once. Roughly 0.17% of the sample is taken by the ten largest. The specimen sequenced was CD8+ T cells from PBMCs. The receptors come from a human donor with multiple sclerosis.

The rearrangement uses TRBV27 and TRBJ1-2, with a possible D match to TRBD1 (5 bases). Germline V gene lookup returns CDR1 MNHEY and CDR2 SMNVEV (reference sequence). This CDR3 is 14 amino acids long. V was cut by 0 bases and J by 3 bases, with 8 bases left in between. CDR3 in amino acids: CASSLSRGDYGYTF. DNA for the CDR3: TGTGCCAGCAGTTTATCCCGGGGGGACTATGGCTACACCTTC.

The genes are TRBV5-5 and TRBJ1-2; 9 positions agree with TRBD1. Germline trimming cut 6 bases from V and 2 bases from J; bases unmatched to any gene: 8. CDR3 length: 15 residues. Germline loops: CDR1 SGHKS, CDR2 YYEKEE (reference sequence). CDR3 sequence: CASTIRGTGNYGYTF. The CDR3 DNA sequence: TGTGCCAGCACCATTCGCGGGACAGGGAACTATGGCTACACCTTC. Full variable domain (missing parts from reference TRBV5-5 and TRBJ1-2): DAGVTQSPTHLIKTRGQQVTLRCSPISGHKSVSWYQQVLGQGPQFIFQYYEKEERGRGNFPDRFSARQFPNYSSELNVNALLLGDSALYLCASTIRGTGNYGYTFGSGTRLTVV.

The chain uses TRBV24-1 and TRBJ1-2; TRBD1 agrees at 7 bases. The CDR3 spans 14 residues. With V trimmed by 5 bases and J by 3 bases, 5 bases remained unmatched. Germline CDR1 reads KGHDR; CDR2 reads SFDVKD. This chain's CDR3 is CATSGRDSYYGYTF. CDR3 coding DNA: TGTGCCACCAGTGGGCGGGACAGCTACTATGGCTACACCTTC.

CDR3 region: CASSLESGWAPQGWGGYTF. DNA for the CDR3: TGTGCCAGCAGCTTGGAGAGCGGCTGGGCTCCCCAAGGGTGGGGTGGCTACACCTTC. V gene TRBV5-8 combines with J gene TRBJ1-2; D remains unclear. In germline, CDR1 is SGHTS, CDR2 YDEGEE. V was pared by 0 bases and J by 7 bases, with 28 bases between. The CDR3 contains 19 residues.

The CDR3 loop is CASSPWLANTEAFF. CDR3 nucleotide sequence: TGTGCCAGCAGTCCCTGGTTGGCCAACACTGAAGCTTTCTTT. This chain uses TRBV12-3 or TRBV12-4 with TRBJ1-1; D unresolved. The CDR3 is 14 amino acids. The V gene lost 5 bases and the J gene lost 2 bases, with 12 bases spanning the gap.

The chain joins TRBV7-9 to TRBJ2-5; 8 positions match TRBD2. Unmatched junction bases numbered 7, after V lost 3 bases and J lost 4 bases. The CDR3 runs 15 residues. CDR1 SEHNR and CDR2 FQNEAQ come from the germline V gene (reference sequence). The CDR3: CASSFVAGGAETQYF. CDR3 bases: TGTGCCAGCAGCTTTGTGGCGGGAGGTGCAGAGACCCAGTACTTC.

This clonotype was seen a handful of times. This chain connects TRBV9 to TRBJ2-5; D is possibly TRBD1 (5 bases). CDR3 length: 14 amino acids. CDR1 and CDR2 from the germline V gene are SGDLS and YYNGEE. V was shortened by 0 bases and J by 5 bases, with 11 bases between the two germline ends. CDR3: CASSVAWGVETQYF. The CDR3 DNA is TGTGCCAGCAGCGTAGCTTGGGGCGTGGAGACCCAGTACTTC.

CDR3 loop: CASSRGQSSYEQYF. The CDR3 bases are TGTGCCAGCAGCAGAGGACAGAGCTCCTACGAGCAGTACTTC. The genes are TRBV6-2 or TRBV6-3 and TRBJ2-7; the D gene is possibly TRBD1 (6 bases). V was pared by 6 bases and J by 0 bases, with 12 bases between. The CDR3 is made up of 14 amino acids. From germline, CDR1 is MNHEY and CDR2 SVGEGT.

The CDR3 nucleotides read TGCAGTGCTAGAGATAGCGTAGTGGCCAAAAACATTCAGTACTTC. It codes for CSARDSVVAKNIQYF. The chain combines TRBV20-1 with TRBJ2-4; tentative D call: TRBD2 (5 bases). The CDR3 extends over 15 amino acids. Germline V CDR1 and CDR2: DFQATT, SNEGSKA (reference sequence). The V gene lost 0 bases and the J gene lost 1 base, with 10 bases spanning the gap.

CDR3 loop: CASSDGGANVLTF. The CDR3 DNA reads TGTGCCAGCAGTGACGGTGGGGCCAACGTCCTGACTTTC. The chain couples TRBV6-4 to TRBJ2-6; D is unresolved. V lost 2 bases and J lost 3, with 2 bases in between. The CDR3 has 13 amino acids. The germline V gene has CDR1 MRHNA and CDR2 SNTAGT.

This chain links TRBV9 with TRBJ2-5; 7 bases align to TRBD2. This CDR3 spans 15 amino acids. V was clipped by 0 bases and J by 1 base; unmatched bases: 3. CDR1 and CDR2 (germline): SGDLS, YYNGEE. DNA for the CDR3: TGTGCCAGCAGCGTAGGACTAGCTTCCCAAGAGACCCAGTACTTC. Protein product: CASSVGLASQETQYF.

The chain recombines TRBV6-2 or TRBV6-3 with TRBJ2-3, with unresolved D. Per germline, CDR1 MNHEY and CDR2 SVGEGT. The CDR3 extends over 13 amino acids. Trimming shortened V by 3 bases and J by 6 bases, and 10 bases separated the two germline ends. The CDR3 coding sequence is TGTGCCAGCAGTTATTCGGAGACCGATACGCAGTATTTT. Translated: CASSYSETDTQYF.

The chain uses TRBV7-9 and TRBJ1-3, with D unresolved. Trimming removed 5 bases at V and 7 bases at J, with 21 bases between. Germline V gene sequence: CDR1 SEHNR, CDR2 FQNEAQ (reference sequence). This CDR3 has 16 residues. CDR3 coding DNA: TGTGCCAGCAGCCCTATCGGGAACTCGATCGGGAACACCATATATTTT. Its translation: CASSPIGNSIGNTIYF.

The chain recombines TRBV7-9 with TRBJ2-2; D may be TRBD1 or TRBD2 (7 bases each). V lost 5 bases, J lost 6 bases, and 19 bases lay in between. This CDR3 has 16 amino acids. CDR1 is SEHNR, CDR2 FQNEAQ, per germline (reference sequence). In nucleotides, the CDR3 is TGTGCCAGCAGCCCGGATGGGAGGGGGCTCGCCGGGGAGCTGTTTTTT. It specifies CASSPDGRGLAGELFF. Supplemented by reference TRBV7-9 and TRBJ2-2, the full variable domain reads DTGVSQNPRHKITKRGQNVTFRCDPISEHNRLYWYRQTLGQGPEFLTYFQNEAQLEKSRLLSDRFSAERPKGSFSTLEIQRTEQGDSAMYLCASSPDGRGLAGELFFGEGSRLTVL.

The table lists this clonotype with a count of one. The CDR3 nucleotides are TGTGCCAGCAGTTACTTAGCGGGGGACATTGCTAGCACAGATACGCAGTATTTT. Its translation: CASSYLAGDIASTDTQYF. The gene calls are TRBV6-2 or TRBV6-3 and TRBJ2-3, with 9 bases aligning to TRBD2. CDR1 is MNHEY and CDR2 is SVGEGT in the germline V gene. Trimming removed 1 base from V and 0 bases from J; junction bases left unmatched: 8. There are 18 residues in the CDR3.

The chain is built from TRBV27 and TRBJ2-7; tentative D call: TRBD1 (6 bases). Germline V lookup: CDR1 MNHEY, CDR2 SMNVEV (reference sequence). The CDR3 is made up of 14 amino acids. Trimming pared 6 bases from V and 4 bases from J, leaving 16 bases between. The CDR3 nucleotides are TGTGCCAGCAGCCCCGGGACACGATTTTACGAGCAGTACTTC. Amino acid sequence: CASSPGTRFYEQYF.

The chain has TRBV28 and TRBJ2-7; a possible D gene is TRBD1 (6 bases). The CDR3 length is 13 residues. Trimming shortened V by 6 bases and J by 3 bases, and 12 bases separated the two germline ends. Germline assignment: CDR1 MDHEN and CDR2 SYDVKM. DNA of the CDR3: TGTGCCAGCAGCGAGACAGGAAACTACGAGCAGTACTTC. This translates into CASSETGNYEQYF.

The CDR3 loop reads CASSSFDSGNTIYF. The CDR3 DNA sequence: TGCGCCAGCAGCTCCTTTGACTCTGGAAACACCATATATTTT. The V and J genes are TRBV5-1 and TRBJ1-3; D call uncertain. This CDR3 spans 14 amino acids. From germline, CDR1 is SGHRS and CDR2 YFSETQ. The germline V and J ends were trimmed by 3 bases and 0 bases, with 7 bases remaining between them.